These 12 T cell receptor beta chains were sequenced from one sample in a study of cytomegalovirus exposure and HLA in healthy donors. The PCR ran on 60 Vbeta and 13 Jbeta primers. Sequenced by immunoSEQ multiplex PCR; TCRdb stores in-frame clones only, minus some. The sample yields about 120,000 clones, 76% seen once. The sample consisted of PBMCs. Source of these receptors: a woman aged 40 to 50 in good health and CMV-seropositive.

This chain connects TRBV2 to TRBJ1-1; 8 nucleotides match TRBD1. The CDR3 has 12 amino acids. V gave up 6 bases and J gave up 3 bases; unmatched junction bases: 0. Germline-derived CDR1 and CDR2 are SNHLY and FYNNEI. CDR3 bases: TGTGCCAGCAGGGGACAGGACACTGAAGCTTTCTTT. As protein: CASRGQDTEAFF.

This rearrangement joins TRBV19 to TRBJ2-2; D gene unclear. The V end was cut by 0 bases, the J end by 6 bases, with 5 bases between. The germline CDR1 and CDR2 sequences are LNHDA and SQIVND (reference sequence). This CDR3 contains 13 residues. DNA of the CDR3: TGTGCCAGTAGTATAGAGCAGGCCGGGGAGCTGTTTTTT. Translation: CASSIEQAGELFF.

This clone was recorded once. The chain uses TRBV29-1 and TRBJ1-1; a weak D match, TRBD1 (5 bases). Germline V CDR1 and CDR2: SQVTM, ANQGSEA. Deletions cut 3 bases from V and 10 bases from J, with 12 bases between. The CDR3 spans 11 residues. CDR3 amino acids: CSVDAQGGAFF. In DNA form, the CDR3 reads TGCAGCGTTGATGCGCAGGGTGGAGCTTTCTTT.

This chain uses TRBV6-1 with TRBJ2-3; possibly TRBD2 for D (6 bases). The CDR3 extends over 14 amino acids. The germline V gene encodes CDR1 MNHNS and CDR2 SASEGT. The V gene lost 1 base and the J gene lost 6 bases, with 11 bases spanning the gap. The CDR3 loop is CASSEGGGWDTQYF. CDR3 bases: TGTGCCAGCAGTGAAGGTGGGGGGTGGGATACGCAGTATTTT.

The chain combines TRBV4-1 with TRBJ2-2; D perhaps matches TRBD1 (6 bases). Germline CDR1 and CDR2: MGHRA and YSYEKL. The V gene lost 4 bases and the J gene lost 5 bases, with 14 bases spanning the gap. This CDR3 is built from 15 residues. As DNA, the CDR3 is TGCGCCAGCAGCCGGGGGCCTTCCCAGACCGGGGAGCTGTTTTTT. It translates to CASSRGPSQTGELFF.

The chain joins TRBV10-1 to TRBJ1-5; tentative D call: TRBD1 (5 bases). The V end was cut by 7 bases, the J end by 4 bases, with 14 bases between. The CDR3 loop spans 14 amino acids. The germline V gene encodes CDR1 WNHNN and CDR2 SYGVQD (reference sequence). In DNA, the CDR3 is TGCGCCAGCACCCCTGACAGTGAGAATCAGCCCCAGCATTTT. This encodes CASTPDSENQPQHF.

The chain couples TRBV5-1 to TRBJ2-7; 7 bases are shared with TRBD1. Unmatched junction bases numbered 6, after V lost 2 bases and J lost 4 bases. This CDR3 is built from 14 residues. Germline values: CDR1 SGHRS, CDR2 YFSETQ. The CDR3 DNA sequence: TGCGCCAGCAGCTTACCCGGGACAGCTTACGAGCAGTACTTC. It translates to CASSLPGTAYEQYF.

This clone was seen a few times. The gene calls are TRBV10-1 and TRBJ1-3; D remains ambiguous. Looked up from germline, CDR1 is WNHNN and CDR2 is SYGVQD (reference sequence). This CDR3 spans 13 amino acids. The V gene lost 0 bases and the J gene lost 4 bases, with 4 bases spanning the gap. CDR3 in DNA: TGCGCCAGCAGTGAGTCGGGCGGAAACACCATATATTTT. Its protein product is CASSESGGNTIYF.

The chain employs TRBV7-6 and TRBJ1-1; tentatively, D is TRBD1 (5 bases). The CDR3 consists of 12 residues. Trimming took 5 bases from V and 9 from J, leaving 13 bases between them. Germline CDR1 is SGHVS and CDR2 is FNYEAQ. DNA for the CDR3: TGTGCCAGCAGCGGCGCGGGGGAGAAAGCTTTCTTT. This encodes CASSGAGEKAFF.

The chain's CDR3 is CASSLPQNIQYF. DNA of the CDR3: TGTGCCAGCAGCTTACCTCAAAACATTCAGTACTTC. This chain links TRBV7-9 with TRBJ2-4; no definite D call. This CDR3 contains 12 residues. Germline loops: CDR1 SEHNR, CDR2 FQNEAQ (reference sequence). Trimming removed 2 bases from V and 5 bases from J, with 4 bases in between. The full variable domain, completed using reference TRBV7-9 and TRBJ2-4, is DTGVSQNPRHKITKRGQNVTFRCDPISEHNRLYWYRQTLGQGPEFLTYFQNEAQLEKSRLLSDRFSAERPKGSFSTLEIQRTEQGDSAMYLCASSLPQNIQYFGAGTRLSVL.

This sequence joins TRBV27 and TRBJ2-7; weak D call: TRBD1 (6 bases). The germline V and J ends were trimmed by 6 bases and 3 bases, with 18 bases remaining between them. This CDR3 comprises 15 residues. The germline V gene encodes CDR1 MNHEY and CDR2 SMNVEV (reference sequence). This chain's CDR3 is CASRRIGDNYYEQYF. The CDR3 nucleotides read TGTGCCAGCAGGAGGATAGGGGACAACTACTACGAGCAGTACTTC.

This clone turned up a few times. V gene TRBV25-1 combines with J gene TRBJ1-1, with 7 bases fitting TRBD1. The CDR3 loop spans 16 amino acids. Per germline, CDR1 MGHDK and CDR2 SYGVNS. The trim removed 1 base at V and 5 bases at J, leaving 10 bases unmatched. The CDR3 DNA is TGTGCCAGCAGTGAATCGACCACAGGGGATGGGACTGAAGCTTTCTTT. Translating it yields CASSESTTGDGTEAFF.